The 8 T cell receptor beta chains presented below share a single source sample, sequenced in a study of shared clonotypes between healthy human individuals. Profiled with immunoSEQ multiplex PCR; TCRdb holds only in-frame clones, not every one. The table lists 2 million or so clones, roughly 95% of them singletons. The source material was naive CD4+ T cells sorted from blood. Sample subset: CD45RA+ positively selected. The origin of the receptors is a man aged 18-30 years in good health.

CDR3 region: CASSATGGNTEAFF. CDR3 DNA sequence: TGTGCCAGCTCAGCGACTGGGGGGAACACTGAAGCTTTCTTT. This chain joins TRBV18 and TRBJ1-1; maybe TRBD1 (5 bases). V was trimmed by 5 bases and J by 1 base, leaving 11 bases between them. The germline V gene has CDR1 KGHSH and CDR2 LQKENI. This CDR3 has 14 amino acids.

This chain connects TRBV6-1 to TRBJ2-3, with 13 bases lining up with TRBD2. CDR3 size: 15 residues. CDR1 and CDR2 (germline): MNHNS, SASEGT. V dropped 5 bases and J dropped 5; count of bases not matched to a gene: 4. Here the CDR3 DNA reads TGTGCCAGCAGTCCCGGGACTAGCGGGAAAGATACGCAGTATTTT. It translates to CASSPGTSGKDTQYF.

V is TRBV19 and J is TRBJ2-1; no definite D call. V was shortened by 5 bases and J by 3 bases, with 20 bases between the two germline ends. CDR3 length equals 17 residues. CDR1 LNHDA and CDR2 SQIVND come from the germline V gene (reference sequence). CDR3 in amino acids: CASSGPPTSRLYNEQFF. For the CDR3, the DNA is TGTGCCAGTAGTGGTCCTCCGACTTCTAGACTCTACAATGAGCAGTTCTTC.

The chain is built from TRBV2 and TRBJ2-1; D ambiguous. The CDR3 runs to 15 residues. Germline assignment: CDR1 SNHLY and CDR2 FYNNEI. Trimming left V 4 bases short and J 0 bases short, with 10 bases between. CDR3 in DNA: TGTGCCAGCAGTGGGGCTTTCAGCTCCTACAATGAGCAGTTCTTC. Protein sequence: CASSGAFSSYNEQFF.

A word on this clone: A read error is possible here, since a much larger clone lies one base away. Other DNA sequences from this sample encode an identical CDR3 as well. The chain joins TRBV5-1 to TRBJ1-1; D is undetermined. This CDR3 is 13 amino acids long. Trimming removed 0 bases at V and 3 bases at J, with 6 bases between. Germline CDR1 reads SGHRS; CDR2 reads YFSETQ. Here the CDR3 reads CASSLEWDTEAFF. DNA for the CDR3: TGCGCCAGCAGCTTGGAGTGGGACACTGAAGCTTTCTTT.

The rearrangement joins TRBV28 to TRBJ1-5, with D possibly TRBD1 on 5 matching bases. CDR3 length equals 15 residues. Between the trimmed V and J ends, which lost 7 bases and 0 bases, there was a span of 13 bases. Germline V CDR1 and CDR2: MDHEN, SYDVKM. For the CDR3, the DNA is TGTGCCAGCATCCAGGGAACCATTAGCAATCAGCCCCAGCATTTT. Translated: CASIQGTISNQPQHF.

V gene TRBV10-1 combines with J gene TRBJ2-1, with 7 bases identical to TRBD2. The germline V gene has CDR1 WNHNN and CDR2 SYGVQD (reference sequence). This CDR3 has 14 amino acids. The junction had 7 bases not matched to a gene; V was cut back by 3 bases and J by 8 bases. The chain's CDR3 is CASSERSGAHEQFF. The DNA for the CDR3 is TGCGCCAGCAGTGAAAGGAGCGGGGCTCATGAGCAGTTCTTC.

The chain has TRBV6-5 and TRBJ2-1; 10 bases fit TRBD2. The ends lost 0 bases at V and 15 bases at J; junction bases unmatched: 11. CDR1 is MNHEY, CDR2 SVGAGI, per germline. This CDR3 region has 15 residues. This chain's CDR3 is CASSYSFGDSGGPFF. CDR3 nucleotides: TGTGCCAGCAGTTACTCGTTTGGTGATAGCGGGGGGCCGTTCTTC.